This passage covers 16 T cell receptor beta chains from one sample sequenced in a study of cytomegalovirus exposure and HLA in healthy donors (dated 2017 in TCRdb). Preparation of the library involved the immunoSEQ multiplex PCR assay. The multiplex PCR relied on a mix of 60 forward primers for TCR Vbeta segments and 13 reverse primers for TCR Jbeta segments. TCRdb re-hosts the immuneACCESS table, in-frame sequences only. Its copies lack some clones; in the studies checked, an unresolved V gene accounts for under half of them, and the cause for the rest is not known. The table for this sample lists 76,000 or so clones; more than 65% of them were counted only once. The ten largest clones capture more than 15% of the sample. Sequenced input: PBMCs. The receptors originated from a woman between 40 and 55 years old in good health and CMV-seropositive.

This chain connects TRBV6-6 to TRBJ1-2; D might be TRBD1 (6 bases). Germline V gene sequence: CDR1 MNHNY, CDR2 SVGAGI (reference sequence). Trimming left V 5 bases short and J 5 bases short, with 15 bases between. There are 14 residues in the CDR3. The CDR3 DNA reads TGTGCCAGCAGTGGCAGGACAGAATCTTATGGCTACACCTTC. As protein: CASSGRTESYGYTF.

This clone was seen a few times. The V call is TRBV9, the J call TRBJ2-3; 9 bases map to TRBD2. Germline V lookup: CDR1 SGDLS, CDR2 YYNGEE. This CDR3 comprises 14 residues. V trimming: 4 bases; J trimming: 6 bases; junction bases outside the gene matches: 6. The CDR3 region has the DNA TGTGCCAGCAGCCCGGCTAGCGGGGCCGATACGCAGTATTTT. Translated: CASSPASGADTQYF.

The CDR3 sequence is CASSVPGEAGNTIYF. CDR3 DNA sequence: TGTGCCAGCAGCGTACCCGGGGAGGCTGGAAACACCATATATTTT. The genes are TRBV9 and TRBJ1-3; D ambiguous. The germline gives CDR1 SGDLS, CDR2 YYNGEE. The CDR3 covers 15 residues. V was shortened by 1 base and J by 2 bases, with 10 bases between the two germline ends.

V usage is TRBV5-6 and J usage is TRBJ1-1, with D tentatively TRBD1 (6 bases). Germline assignment: CDR1 SGHDT and CDR2 YYEEEE. This CDR3 comprises 13 residues. Trimming removed 0 bases from V and 11 bases from J, with 14 bases in between. The CDR3 nucleotides are TGTGCCAGCAGCTTGGGCAGGGGAAGGTCGGCTTTCTTT. As protein: CASSLGRGRSAFF.

The chain recombines TRBV20-1 with TRBJ2-3, with 7 bases identical to TRBD2. This CDR3 contains 11 residues. CDR1 DFQATT and CDR2 SNEGSKA come from the germline V gene (reference sequence). Losses at the gene ends were 7 bases for V and 4 bases for J; bases not matched to a gene: 2. The chain's CDR3 is CSVAGSDTQYF. For the CDR3, the DNA is TGCAGTGTAGCGGGCTCAGATACGCAGTATTTT.

J is TRBJ2-7 and V is TRBV19; 10 bases align to TRBD1. V lost 0 bases, J lost 1 base, and 0 bases stayed unmatched. From germline, CDR1 is LNHDA and CDR2 SQIVND (reference sequence). The CDR3 covers 15 residues. The CDR3 region has the DNA TGTGCCAGTAGTATAGAGGGACAGGGGTCCTACGAGCAGTACTTC. Its translation: CASSIEGQGSYEQYF.

This chain links TRBV6-5 with TRBJ1-3; no reliable D call. The CDR3 extends over 13 amino acids. Germline CDR1 MNHEY, CDR2 SVGAGI. V lost 8 bases and J 4 bases, leaving 12 bases between the germline ends. CDR3 protein: CASCREIGNTIYF. The CDR3 nucleotides read TGTGCCAGCTGTCGGGAAATCGGAAACACCATATATTTT.

The rearrangement links TRBV5-6 to TRBJ2-7; 7 bases line up with TRBD1. Per germline, CDR1 SGHDT and CDR2 YYEEEE. The CDR3 contains 13 residues. V dropped 4 bases and J dropped 4; count of bases not matched to a gene: 5. As DNA, the CDR3 is TGTGCCAGCAGCCATATACAGGGGTACGAGCAGTACTTC. Residues: CASSHIQGYEQYF.

This chain connects TRBV4-1 to TRBJ2-1; D not certain. V lost 0 bases, J lost 4 bases, and 7 bases lay in between. The length of the CDR3 is 14 residues. The germline CDR1 and CDR2 sequences are MGHRA and YSYEKL. In nucleotides, the CDR3 is TGCGCCAGCAGCCAAGATAACAGTTACAATGAGCAGTTCTTC. Amino acid sequence: CASSQDNSYNEQFF.

The chain couples TRBV5-1 to TRBJ2-1, with TRBD2 matching 14 bases. CDR1 is SGHRS and CDR2 is YFSETQ in the germline V gene. V shed 5 bases, J shed 5 bases, and the junction held 15 bases outside the gene matches. The CDR3 length is 19 residues. For the CDR3, the DNA is TGCGCCAGCAGGCTCGGGAGGGGCTCGGGACTAGCGGGGGACAATGAGCAGTTCTTC. It specifies CASRLGRGSGLAGDNEQFF. Complete variable domain (other parts from reference TRBV5-1 and TRBJ2-1): KAGVTQTPRYLIKTRGQQVTLSCSPISGHRSVSWYQQTPGQGLQFLFEYFSETQRNKGNFPGRFSGRQFSNSRSEMNVSTLELGDSALYLCASRLGRGSGLAGDNEQFFGPGTRLTVL.

The gene calls are TRBV27 and TRBJ2-3; a possible D gene is TRBD2 (5 bases). The CDR3 totals 13 residues. Germline V gene lookup returns CDR1 MNHEY and CDR2 SMNVEV (reference sequence). V was trimmed by 5 bases and J by 4 bases, leaving 10 bases between them. The CDR3, as DNA: TGTGCCAGCAGTCAGTACGGGGCAGATACGCAGTATTTT. It yields the protein CASSQYGADTQYF.

The rearrangement links TRBV4-3 to TRBJ2-3, with 8 bases that match TRBD2. The CDR3 length is 19 residues. The germline V gene encodes CDR1 LGHNA and CDR2 YSLEER. The V gene end was trimmed by 8 bases and the J gene end by 3 bases; junction bases not matched to a gene: 22. CDR3 bases: TGCGCCAGCTCAGCACGATTCTTAGGGACTAGATTAGGGACAGATACGCAGTATTTT. It codes for CASSARFLGTRLGTDTQYF.

The rearrangement links TRBV5-6 to TRBJ1-4; 8 bases line up with TRBD1. CDR3 length: 16 residues. After removal of 4 bases from V and 4 bases from J, the junction contained 9 bases not matched to a gene. Germline CDR1 is SGHDT and CDR2 is YYEEEE. This CDR3 is CASSIPGTGNNEKLFF. CDR3 coding DNA: TGTGCCAGCAGCATCCCCGGGACAGGAAATAATGAAAAACTGTTTTTT.

The chain employs TRBV6-5 and TRBJ2-1, with 11 bases fitting TRBD2. CDR1 and CDR2 (germline): MNHEY, SVGAGI. The CDR3 is 15 amino acids. V trimming: 0 bases; J trimming: 9 bases; junction bases outside the gene matches: 4. CDR3 region: CASSYSRGTSGEQFF. In DNA form, the CDR3 reads TGTGCCAGCAGTTACTCGAGAGGGACTAGCGGTGAGCAGTTCTTC.

The J gene is TRBJ2-7, the V gene TRBV4-3; TRBD2 might be the D (6 bases). V was shortened by 2 bases and J by 4 bases, with 12 bases between the two germline ends. Germline V gene data show CDR1 as LGHNA and CDR2 as YSLEER. There are 14 residues in the CDR3. The CDR3 loop reads CASSQRGVGYEQYF. As DNA, the CDR3 is TGCGCCAGCAGCCAACGCGGGGTTGGTTACGAGCAGTACTTC.

The chain links TRBV7-2 to TRBJ1-2; TRBD1 aligns across 9 bases. The CDR3 is made up of 14 amino acids. Germline trimming cut 0 bases from V and 8 bases from J; bases unmatched to any gene: 4. The germline V gene encodes CDR1 SGHTA and CDR2 FQGNSA. As DNA, the CDR3 is TGTGCCAGCAGCTTAGCGACCACAGGGGGCGGCTACACCTTC. Translation: CASSLATTGGGYTF.